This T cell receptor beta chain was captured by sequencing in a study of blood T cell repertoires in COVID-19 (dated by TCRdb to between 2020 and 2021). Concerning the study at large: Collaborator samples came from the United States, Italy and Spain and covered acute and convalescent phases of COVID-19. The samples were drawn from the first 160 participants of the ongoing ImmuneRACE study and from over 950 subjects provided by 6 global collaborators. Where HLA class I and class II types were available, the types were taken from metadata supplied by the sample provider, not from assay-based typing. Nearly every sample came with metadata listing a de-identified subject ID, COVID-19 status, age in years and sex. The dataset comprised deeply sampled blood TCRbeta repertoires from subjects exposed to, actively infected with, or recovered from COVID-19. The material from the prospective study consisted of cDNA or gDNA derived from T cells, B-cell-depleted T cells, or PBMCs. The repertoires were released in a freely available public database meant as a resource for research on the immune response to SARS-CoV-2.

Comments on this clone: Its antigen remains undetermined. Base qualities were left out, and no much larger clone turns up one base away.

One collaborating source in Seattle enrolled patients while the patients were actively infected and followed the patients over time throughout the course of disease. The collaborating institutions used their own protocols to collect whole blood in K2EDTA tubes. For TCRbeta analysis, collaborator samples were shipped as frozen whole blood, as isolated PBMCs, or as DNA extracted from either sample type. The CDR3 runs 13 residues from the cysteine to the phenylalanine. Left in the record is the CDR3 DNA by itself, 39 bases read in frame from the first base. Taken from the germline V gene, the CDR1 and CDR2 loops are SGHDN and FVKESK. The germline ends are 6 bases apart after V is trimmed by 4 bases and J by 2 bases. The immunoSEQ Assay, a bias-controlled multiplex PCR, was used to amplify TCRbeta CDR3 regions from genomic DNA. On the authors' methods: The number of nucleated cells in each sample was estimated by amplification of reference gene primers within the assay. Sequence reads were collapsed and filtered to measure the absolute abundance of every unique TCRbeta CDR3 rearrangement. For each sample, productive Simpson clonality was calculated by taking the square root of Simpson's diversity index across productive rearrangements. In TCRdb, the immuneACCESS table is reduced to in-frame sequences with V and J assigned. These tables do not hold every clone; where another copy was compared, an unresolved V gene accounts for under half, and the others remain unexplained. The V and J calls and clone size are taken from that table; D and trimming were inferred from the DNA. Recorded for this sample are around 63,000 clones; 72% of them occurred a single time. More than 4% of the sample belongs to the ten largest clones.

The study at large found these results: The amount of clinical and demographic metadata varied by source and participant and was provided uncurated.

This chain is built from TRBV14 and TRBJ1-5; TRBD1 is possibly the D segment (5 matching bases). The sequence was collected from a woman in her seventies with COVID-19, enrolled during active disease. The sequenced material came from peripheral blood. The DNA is TGTGCCAGCAGCCGGGGGGGCAATCAGCCCCAGCATTTT. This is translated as CASSRGGNQPQHF. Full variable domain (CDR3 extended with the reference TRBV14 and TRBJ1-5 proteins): EAGVTQFPSHSVIEKGQTVTLRCDPISGHDNLYWYRRVMGKEIKFLLHFVKESKQDESGMPNNRFLAERTGGTYSTLKVQPAELEDSGVYFCASSRGGNQPQHFGDGTRLSIL.